This passage covers 22 T cell receptor beta chains from one sample sequenced in a study of healthy donors' naive CD4 and CD8 T cells. A linear amplification protocol produced the TCR libraries from approximately 460 ng of total RNA. TCRdb reanalysed the reads using MiXCR and keeps one entry per CDR3 protein. The data contain roughly 200,000 distinct CDR3 sequences, about 74% of them singletons. The sequenced sample consisted of naive CD4+ and CD8+ T cells sorted from blood, pooled from several donors. The receptors come from a pool of human donors in good health; the sample pools cells from several healthy donors.

A few counts support this clonotype. V gene TRBV10-3 combines with J gene TRBJ2-3, with D perhaps matching TRBD2 (5 bases). The length of the CDR3 is 16 residues. The V end lost 3 bases, the J end lost 1 base, and 14 bases lay between the germline ends. CDR1 and CDR2 from the germline V gene are ENHRY and SYGVKD. The chain's CDR3 is CAISDRGPAGTDTQYF. The CDR3 region has the DNA TGTGCCATCAGTGACCGAGGGCCCGCTGGCACAGATACGCAGTATTTT.

V gene TRBV19 combines with J gene TRBJ2-7; D could derive from TRBD1 or TRBD2 (6 bases each). This CDR3 spans 16 amino acids. Germline V gene data show CDR1 as LNHDA and CDR2 as SQIVND (reference sequence). The V and J ends lost 6 bases and 2 bases respectively, with 20 bases between them. The CDR3 here is CASRDLGAGGPYEQYF. The CDR3 DNA sequence: TGTGCCAGTAGGGATCTGGGGGCCGGAGGGCCCTACGAGCAGTACTTC.

The chain has TRBV4-3 and TRBJ2-1; 13 nucleotides line up with TRBD2. The junction had 2 bases not matched to a gene; V was cut back by 3 bases and J by 3 bases. The CDR3 contains 16 residues. Germline assignment: CDR1 LGHNA and CDR2 YSLEER. The CDR3 sequence: CASSQGTSGIYNEQFF. DNA for the CDR3: TGCGCCAGCAGCCAGGGGACTAGCGGGATCTACAATGAGCAGTTCTTC.

This clonotype was detected only once. The chain employs TRBV6-5 and TRBJ2-1; D perhaps matches TRBD1 (6 bases). Germline CDR1 and CDR2: MNHEY and SVGAGI. This CDR3 is 14 amino acids long. V lost 5 bases and J lost 5, with 13 bases in between. Here the CDR3 reads CASSTRTANNEQFF. The CDR3 DNA reads TGTGCCAGCAGTACGCGGACAGCCAACAATGAGCAGTTCTTC.

V and J are TRBV7-6 and TRBJ2-1; TRBD1 aligns across 10 bases. J gave up 6 bases and V 10 bases, and 12 bases lay outside the gene matches. Per germline, CDR1 SGHVS and CDR2 FNYEAQ. This CDR3 is 15 amino acids long. CDR3 amino acids: CATKTRDRGANEQFF. The CDR3 DNA is TGTGCCACCAAAACTCGGGACAGGGGCGCCAATGAGCAGTTCTTC.

The chain joins TRBV27 to TRBJ2-7, with a possible D match to TRBD1 (6 bases). The length of the CDR3 is 13 residues. Germline V gives CDR1 MNHEY, CDR2 SMNVEV (reference sequence). Between the trimmed V and J ends, which lost 6 bases and 6 bases, there was a span of 15 bases. The chain's CDR3 is CASRQGSGGEQYF. CDR3 DNA: TGTGCCAGCAGACAGGGAAGTGGTGGCGAGCAGTACTTC.

The chain combines TRBV19 with TRBJ1-1; D is unclear. The CDR3 totals 14 residues. Germline CDR1 is LNHDA and CDR2 is SQIVND (reference sequence). The V gene lost 1 base and the J gene lost 3 bases, with 9 bases spanning the gap. CDR3 loop: CASSIASVHTEAFF. DNA of the CDR3: TGTGCCAGTAGTATAGCATCGGTACACACTGAAGCTTTCTTT. The entire variable domain, with the rest obtained from reference TRBV19 and TRBJ1-1, is as follows: DGGITQSPKYLFRKEGQNVTLSCEQNLNHDAMYWYRQDPGQGLRLIYYSQIVNDFQKGDIAEGYSVSREKKESFPLTVTSAQKNPTAFYLCASSIASVHTEAFFGQGTRLTVV.

This rearrangement joins TRBV6-5 to TRBJ2-1, with 10 bases identical to TRBD2. V lost 2 bases, J lost 3 bases, and 1 base stayed unmatched. CDR1 MNHEY and CDR2 SVGAGI come from the germline V gene. The CDR3 length is 15 residues. The CDR3 loop is CASSYQREGYNEQFF. The CDR3, as DNA: TGTGCCAGCAGTTACCAGCGGGAGGGCTACAATGAGCAGTTCTTC.

CDR3 DNA sequence: TGTGCCAGTAGTATAGACGCTAGCAATCAGCCCCAGCATTTT. This translates into CASSIDASNQPQHF. The rearrangement uses TRBV19 and TRBJ1-5; D gene ambiguous. CDR3 length: 14 amino acids. Looked up from germline, CDR1 is LNHDA and CDR2 is SQIVND (reference sequence). The germline V and J ends were trimmed by 0 bases and 0 bases, with 3 bases remaining between them.

The chain recombines TRBV12-3 or TRBV12-4 with TRBJ2-1; D may be TRBD2 (5 bases). The CDR3 extends over 17 amino acids. Trimming removed 3 bases from V and 2 bases from J, with 17 bases in between. The CDR3 spells CASSFILEVNTYNEQFF. The DNA for the CDR3 is TGTGCCAGCAGTTTCATTCTGGAGGTCAACACCTACAATGAGCAGTTCTTC.

The rearrangement joins TRBV6-1 to TRBJ1-5; TRBD1 agrees at 9 bases. The V gene's germline CDR1 is MNHNS and CDR2 SASEGT. V lost 1 base, J lost 9 bases, and 10 bases stayed unmatched. The CDR3 runs to 16 residues. CDR3 DNA sequence: TGTGCCAGCAGTGAAGGGACGGGACAGGGCTCGTCGCCCCAGCATTTT. This encodes CASSEGTGQGSSPQHF.

V usage is TRBV6-2 or TRBV6-3 and J usage is TRBJ2-3; D is uncertain. The germline V gene has CDR1 MNHEY and CDR2 SVGEGT. V was clipped by 6 bases and J by 6 bases, with 10 bases between them. The CDR3 runs to 12 residues. The CDR3 coding sequence is TGTGCCAGCAGCCGATCCTCGGATACGCAGTATTTT. This sequence encodes CASSRSSDTQYF.

This clonotype was counted once. This sequence joins TRBV18 and TRBJ2-5; unclear D gene. V shed 3 bases and J shed 2 bases, with 16 bases lying between them. This CDR3 has 16 amino acids. CDR1 is KGHSH and CDR2 is LQKENI in the germline V gene. This CDR3 is CASSPGTPNPQETQYF. Here the CDR3 DNA reads TGTGCCAGCTCACCCGGCACCCCGAACCCACAAGAGACCCAGTACTTC. Supplemented by reference TRBV18 and TRBJ2-5, the full variable domain reads NAGVMQNPRHLVRRRGQEARLRCSPMKGHSHVYWYRQLPEEGLKFMVYLQKENIIDESGMPKERFSAEFPKEGPSILRIQQVVRGDSAAYFCASSPGTPNPQETQYFGPGTRLLVL.

V and J are TRBV30 and TRBJ1-1; 8 bases line up with TRBD1. CDR3 length: 18 residues. Germline trimming cut 3 bases from V and 0 bases from J; bases unmatched to any gene: 15. The germline V gene has CDR1 GTSNPN and CDR2 SVGIG (reference sequence). CDR3 coding DNA: TGTGCCTGGAGCAAGGGGAGGACAGGGCCTACCATGAACACTGAAGCTTTCTTT. Its protein product is CAWSKGRTGPTMNTEAFF.

The J gene is TRBJ2-3, the V gene TRBV6-5; tentative D call: TRBD2 (6 bases). The CDR3 is 17 residues long. Trimming pared 6 bases from V and 2 bases from J, leaving 21 bases between. Germline CDR1 and CDR2: MNHEY and SVGAGI. The CDR3 here is CASSFSREAPSTDTQYF. CDR3 coding DNA: TGTGCCAGCAGCTTTTCGAGGGAGGCTCCATCCACAGATACGCAGTATTTT.

V gene TRBV2 combines with J gene TRBJ1-6; possible D gene TRBD1, 5 bases. V was shortened by 0 bases and J by 6 bases, with 15 bases between the two germline ends. CDR3 length equals 17 residues. Germline-derived CDR1 and CDR2 are SNHLY and FYNNEI. In DNA form, the CDR3 reads TGTGCCAGCAGTGAAGCGCTTGGGGCAGGGATTAATTCACCCCTCCACTTT. As protein: CASSEALGAGINSPLHF.

Remarks on this clonotype: The junction shows a germline mismatch at one end, possibly a read error. The chain couples TRBV27 to TRBJ1-2; D remains ambiguous. The CDR3 is 14 residues long. Germline V gene lookup returns CDR1 MNHEY and CDR2 SMNVEV (reference sequence). This CDR3 reads CASSPSGFLYGYAF. CDR3 sequence (DNA): TGTGCCAGCAGTCCTTCAGGATTTCTCTATGGCTACGCCTTC.

The chain uses TRBV29-1 and TRBJ2-5; D ambiguous. From germline, CDR1 is SQVTM and CDR2 ANQGSEA. Trimming stripped 1 base from V and 5 bases from J, with 11 bases between. This CDR3 is built from 13 residues. Here the CDR3 DNA reads TGCAGCGTTGAAGGTGGGGTCAGTGAGACCCAGTACTTC. Amino acids: CSVEGGVSETQYF.

The J gene is TRBJ2-1, the V gene TRBV6-5; D unresolved. This CDR3 spans 15 amino acids. The V end was cut by 2 bases, the J end by 4 bases, with 12 bases between. Germline V gene lookup returns CDR1 MNHEY and CDR2 SVGAGI. CDR3: CASSYVALEYNEQFF. DNA of the CDR3: TGTGCCAGCAGTTACGTGGCACTTGAATACAATGAGCAGTTCTTC.

The rearrangement joins TRBV29-1 to TRBJ2-1; the match to TRBD2 covers 11 bases. The germline V gene has CDR1 SQVTM and CDR2 ANQGSEA. Germline trimming cut 7 bases from V and 3 bases from J; bases unmatched to any gene: 8. The CDR3 sequence is 15 residues long. The DNA of the CDR3 is TGCAGCGCCAGTCCGGGACTAGCGGACTACAATGAGCAGTTCTTC. It specifies CSASPGLADYNEQFF.

CDR3 loop: CASSIGAGQAYEQYF. CDR3 nucleotides: TGTGCCAGTAGTATCGGGGCGGGACAAGCCTACGAGCAGTACTTC. The V call is TRBV19, the J call TRBJ2-7; D is perhaps TRBD1 or TRBD2 (6 bases each). CDR1 and CDR2 (germline): LNHDA, SQIVND (reference sequence). Trimming stripped 3 bases from V and 2 bases from J, with 14 bases between. This CDR3 spans 15 amino acids.

On this clonotype itself: At one end, the junction sequence differs from germline, possibly due to a read error. The chain uses TRBV4-3 and TRBJ1-1; D perhaps matches TRBD1 (5 bases). Germline CDR1 is LGHNA and CDR2 is YSLEER. CDR3 length equals 13 residues. CDR3 bases: TGCGCCAGCAGCCAAGGAACAGGAACTGAAGCTTTCTTC. It yields the protein CASSQGTGTEAFF.